The clone carrying this T cell receptor (beta chain) was observed a handful of times. Its antigen is not known. One entry per CDR3 protein results from TCRdb running MiXCR on the 5' RACE reads. The sample holds fewer than 650,000 distinct CDR3 sequences, approximately 15% seen once. These data come from a study of T-cell memory formation after mild COVID-19. General study points: The SARS-CoV-2 specificity of second-wave clones reaching peak at day 37 remained unverified. CM and EM subsets held most contracting CD4+ clones; EMRA held CD8+ ones.

Germline-derived CDR1 and CDR2 are MNHEY and SMNVEV (reference sequence). This CDR3 is 14 amino acids long. The V and J ends lost 6 bases and 8 bases, in that order; junction bases with no gene match: 9. Sequenced input: PBMCs or a T cell subset sorted from them (not recorded which). This TCR came from an adult woman who had mild COVID-19 (a few samples of this study predate the infection). Cell type and time point are not known. V gene TRBV27 combines with J gene TRBJ2-1, with TRBD2 identical over 8 bases. CDR3 coding DNA: TGTGCCAGCAGGAGACTAGCGCTTATAGATGAGCAGTTCTTC. Its protein is CASRRLALIDEQFF.